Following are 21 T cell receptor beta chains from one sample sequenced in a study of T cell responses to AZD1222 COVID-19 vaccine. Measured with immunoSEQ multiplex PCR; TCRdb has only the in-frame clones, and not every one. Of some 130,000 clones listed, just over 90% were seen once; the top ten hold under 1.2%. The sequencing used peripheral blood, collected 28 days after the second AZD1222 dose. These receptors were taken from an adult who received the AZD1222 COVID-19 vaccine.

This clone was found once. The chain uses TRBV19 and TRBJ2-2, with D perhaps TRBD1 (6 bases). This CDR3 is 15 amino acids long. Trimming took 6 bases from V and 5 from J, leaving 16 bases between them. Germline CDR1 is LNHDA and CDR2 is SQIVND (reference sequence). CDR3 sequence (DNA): TGTGCCAGTAGCACCACAGGGACGCTGACCGGGGAGCTGTTTTTT. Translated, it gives CASSTTGTLTGELFF.

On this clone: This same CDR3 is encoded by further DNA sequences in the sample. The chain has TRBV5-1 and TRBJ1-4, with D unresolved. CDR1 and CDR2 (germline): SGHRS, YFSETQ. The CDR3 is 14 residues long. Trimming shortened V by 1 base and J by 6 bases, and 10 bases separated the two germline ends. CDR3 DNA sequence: TGCGCCAGCAGCTTGAGTCGGGCTGATGAAAAACTGTTTTTT. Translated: CASSLSRADEKLFF.

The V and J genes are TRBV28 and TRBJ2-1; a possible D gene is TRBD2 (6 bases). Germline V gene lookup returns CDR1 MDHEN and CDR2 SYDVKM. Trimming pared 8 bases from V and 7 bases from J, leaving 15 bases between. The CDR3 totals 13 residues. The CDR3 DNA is TGTGCCAGCTTGCGGGACCGGAGGAATGAGCAGTTCTTC. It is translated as CASLRDRRNEQFF.

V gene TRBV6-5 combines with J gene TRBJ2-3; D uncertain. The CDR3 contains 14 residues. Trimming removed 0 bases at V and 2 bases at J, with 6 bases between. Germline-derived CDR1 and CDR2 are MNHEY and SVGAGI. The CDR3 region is CASSYSPYTDTQYF. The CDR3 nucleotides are TGTGCCAGCAGTTACTCTCCCTACACAGATACGCAGTATTTT.

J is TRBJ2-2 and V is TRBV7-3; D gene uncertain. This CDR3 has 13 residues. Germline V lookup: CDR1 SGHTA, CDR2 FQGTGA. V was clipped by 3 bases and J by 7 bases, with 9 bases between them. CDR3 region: CASSFFERGELFF. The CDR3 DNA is TGTGCCAGCAGCTTTTTCGAACGCGGGGAGCTGTTTTTT.

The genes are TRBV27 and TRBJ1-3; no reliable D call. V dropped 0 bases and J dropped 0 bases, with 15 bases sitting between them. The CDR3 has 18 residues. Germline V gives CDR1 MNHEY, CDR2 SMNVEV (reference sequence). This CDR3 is CASSLSLLHSSSGNTIYF. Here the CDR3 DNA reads TGTGCCAGCAGTTTATCTCTTTTGCACTCGAGCTCTGGAAACACCATATATTTT.

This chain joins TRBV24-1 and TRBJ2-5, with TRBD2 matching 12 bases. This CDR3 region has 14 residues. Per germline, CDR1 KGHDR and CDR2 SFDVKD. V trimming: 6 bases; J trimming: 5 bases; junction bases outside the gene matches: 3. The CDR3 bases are TGTGCCACCAGTCGCACTAGCGGGAGGGAGACCCAGTACTTC. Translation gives CATSRTSGRETQYF.

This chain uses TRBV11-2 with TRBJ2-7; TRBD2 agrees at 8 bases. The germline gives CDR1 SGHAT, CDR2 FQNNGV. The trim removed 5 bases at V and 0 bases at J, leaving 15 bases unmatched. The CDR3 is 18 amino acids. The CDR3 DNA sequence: TGTGCCAGCAGCCTCCGGGGTGGTAGCGGGAAAAGCTCCTACGAGCAGTACTTC. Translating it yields CASSLRGGSGKSSYEQYF.

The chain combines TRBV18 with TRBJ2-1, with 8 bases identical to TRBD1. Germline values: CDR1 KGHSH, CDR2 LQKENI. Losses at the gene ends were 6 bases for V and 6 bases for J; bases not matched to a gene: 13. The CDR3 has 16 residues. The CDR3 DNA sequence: TGTGCCAGCTCTCCCAGGGGGCAGGGGGCTATCAATGAGCAGTTCTTC. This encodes CASSPRGQGAINEQFF.

The CDR3 region has the DNA TGTGCCAGCAGTCCCTTAGGAGAGACCCAGTACTTC. This translates into CASSPLGETQYF. The chain is built from TRBV14 and TRBJ2-5; D is undetermined. Germline loops: CDR1 SGHDN, CDR2 FVKESK. Trimming pared 6 bases from V and 4 bases from J, leaving 9 bases between. This CDR3 is 12 amino acids long.

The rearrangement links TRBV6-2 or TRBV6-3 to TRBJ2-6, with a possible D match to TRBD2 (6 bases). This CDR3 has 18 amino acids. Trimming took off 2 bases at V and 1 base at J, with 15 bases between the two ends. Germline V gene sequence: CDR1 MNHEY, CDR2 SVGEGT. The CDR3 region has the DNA TGTGCCAGCAGTTACGGAACGGGAGTCTATTCTGGGGCCAACGTCCTGACTTTC. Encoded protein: CASSYGTGVYSGANVLTF.

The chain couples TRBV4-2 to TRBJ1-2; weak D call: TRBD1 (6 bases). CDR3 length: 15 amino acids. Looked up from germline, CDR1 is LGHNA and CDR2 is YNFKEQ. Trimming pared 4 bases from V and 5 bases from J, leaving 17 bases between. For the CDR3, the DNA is TGTGCCAGCAGCCCCAGGGACACAGCTCAATATGGCTACACCTTC. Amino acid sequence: CASSPRDTAQYGYTF.

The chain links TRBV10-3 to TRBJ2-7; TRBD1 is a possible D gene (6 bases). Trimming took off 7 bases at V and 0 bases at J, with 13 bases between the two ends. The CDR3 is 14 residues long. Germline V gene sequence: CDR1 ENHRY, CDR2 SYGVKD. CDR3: CAINQGTNSYEQYF. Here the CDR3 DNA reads TGTGCCATCAATCAGGGGACAAACTCCTACGAGCAGTACTTC.

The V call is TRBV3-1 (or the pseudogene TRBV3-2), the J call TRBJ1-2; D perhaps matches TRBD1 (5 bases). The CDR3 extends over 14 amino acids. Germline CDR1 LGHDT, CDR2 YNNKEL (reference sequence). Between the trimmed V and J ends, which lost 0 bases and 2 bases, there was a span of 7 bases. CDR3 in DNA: TGTGCCAGCAGCCAAGATTGGGGGAACTATGGCTACACCTTC. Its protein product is CASSQDWGNYGYTF.

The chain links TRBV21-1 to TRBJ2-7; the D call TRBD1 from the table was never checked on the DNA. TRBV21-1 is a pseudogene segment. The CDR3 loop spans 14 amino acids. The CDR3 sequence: CASSNRTGIYEQYF. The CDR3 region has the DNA TGTGCCAGCAGCAACCGGACAGGGATCTACGAGCAGTACTTC.

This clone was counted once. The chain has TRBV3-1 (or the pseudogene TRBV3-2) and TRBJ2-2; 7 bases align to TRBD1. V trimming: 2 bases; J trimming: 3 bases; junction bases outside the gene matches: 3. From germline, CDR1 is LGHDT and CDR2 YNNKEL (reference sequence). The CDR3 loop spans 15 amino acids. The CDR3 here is CASSQRQGDTGELFF. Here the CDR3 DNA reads TGTGCCAGCAGCCAACGGCAGGGGGACACCGGGGAGCTGTTTTTT.

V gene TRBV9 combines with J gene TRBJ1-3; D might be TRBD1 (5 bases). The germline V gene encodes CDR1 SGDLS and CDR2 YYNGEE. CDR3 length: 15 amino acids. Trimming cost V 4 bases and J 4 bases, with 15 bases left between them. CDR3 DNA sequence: TGTGCCAGCAGCCATGCTGGGGCTGAAGGAAACACCATATATTTT. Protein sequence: CASSHAGAEGNTIYF.

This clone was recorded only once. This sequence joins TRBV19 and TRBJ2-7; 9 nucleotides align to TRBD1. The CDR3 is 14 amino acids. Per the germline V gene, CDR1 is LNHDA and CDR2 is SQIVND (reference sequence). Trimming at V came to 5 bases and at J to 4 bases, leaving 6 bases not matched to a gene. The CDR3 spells CASSSGTGLYEQYF. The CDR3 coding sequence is TGTGCCAGTAGTTCGGGGACAGGGTTATACGAGCAGTACTTC.

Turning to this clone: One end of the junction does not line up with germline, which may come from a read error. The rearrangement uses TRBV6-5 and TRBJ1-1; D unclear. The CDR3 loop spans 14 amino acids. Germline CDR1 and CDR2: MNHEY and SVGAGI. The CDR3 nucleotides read TGTGCCAGCAGCTACTCAGACCGAAACACTGAAGCTTTCTTT. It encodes CASSYSDRNTEAFF.

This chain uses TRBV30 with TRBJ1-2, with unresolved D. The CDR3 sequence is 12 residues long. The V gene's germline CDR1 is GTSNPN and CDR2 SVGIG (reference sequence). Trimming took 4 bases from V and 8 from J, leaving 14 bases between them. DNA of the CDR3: TGTGCCTGGAAGCAGGACTATTCAGGCTACACCTTC. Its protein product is CAWKQDYSGYTF.

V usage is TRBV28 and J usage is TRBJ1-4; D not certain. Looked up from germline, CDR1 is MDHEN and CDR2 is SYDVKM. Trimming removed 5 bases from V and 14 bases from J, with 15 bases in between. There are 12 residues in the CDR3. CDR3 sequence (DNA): TGTGCCAGCAGTCCGCTAAGTCATTTTCTGTTTTTT. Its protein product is CASSPLSHFLFF.